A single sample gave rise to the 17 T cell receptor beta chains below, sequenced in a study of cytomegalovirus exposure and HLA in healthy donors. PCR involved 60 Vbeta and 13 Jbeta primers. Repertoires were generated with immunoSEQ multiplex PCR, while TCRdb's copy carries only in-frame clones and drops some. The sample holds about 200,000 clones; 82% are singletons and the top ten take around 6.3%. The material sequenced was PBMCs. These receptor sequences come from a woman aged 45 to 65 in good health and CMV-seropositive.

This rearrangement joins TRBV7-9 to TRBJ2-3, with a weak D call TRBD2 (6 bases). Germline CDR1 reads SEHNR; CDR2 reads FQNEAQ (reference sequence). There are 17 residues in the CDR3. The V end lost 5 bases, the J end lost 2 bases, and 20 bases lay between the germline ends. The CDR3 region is CASSPRGGAGPTDTQYF. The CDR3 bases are TGTGCCAGCAGCCCCAGAGGAGGGGCGGGCCCCACAGATACGCAGTATTTT.

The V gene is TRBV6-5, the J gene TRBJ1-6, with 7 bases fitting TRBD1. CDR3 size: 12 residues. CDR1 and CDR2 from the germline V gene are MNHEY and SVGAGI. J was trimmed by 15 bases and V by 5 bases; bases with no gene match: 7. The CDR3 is CASSRLTGFLHF. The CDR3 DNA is TGTGCCAGCAGTCGTTTGACAGGGTTCCTCCACTTT.

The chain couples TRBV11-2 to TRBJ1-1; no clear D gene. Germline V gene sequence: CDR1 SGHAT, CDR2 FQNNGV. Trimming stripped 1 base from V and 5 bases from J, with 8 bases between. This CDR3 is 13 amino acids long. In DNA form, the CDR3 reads TGTGCCAGCAGCTTAGCGGGAAGGACTGAAGCTTTCTTT. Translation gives CASSLAGRTEAFF. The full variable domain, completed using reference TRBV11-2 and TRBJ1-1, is EAGVAQSPRYKIIEKRQSVAFWCNPISGHATLYWYQQILGQGPKLLIQFQNNGVVDDSQLPKDRFSAERLKGVDSTLKIQPAKLEDSAVYLCASSLAGRTEAFFGQGTRLTVV.

The CDR3 DNA follows: TGTGCCAGCAGTCCGAGTGACGGTGGGCGTCGACCCCTCCACTTT. This translates into CASSPSDGGRRPLHF. V gene TRBV6-5 combines with J gene TRBJ1-6; D unclear. The CDR3 covers 15 residues. The V end lost 5 bases, the J end lost 12 bases, and 20 bases lay between the germline ends. Germline V CDR1 and CDR2: MNHEY, SVGAGI.

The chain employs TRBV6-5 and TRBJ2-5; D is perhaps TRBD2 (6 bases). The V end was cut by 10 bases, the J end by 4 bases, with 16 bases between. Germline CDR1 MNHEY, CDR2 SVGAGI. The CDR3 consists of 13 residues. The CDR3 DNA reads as TGTGCCACCCTGTCCGGCGGGACAGAGACCCAGTACTTC. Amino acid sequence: CATLSGGTETQYF.

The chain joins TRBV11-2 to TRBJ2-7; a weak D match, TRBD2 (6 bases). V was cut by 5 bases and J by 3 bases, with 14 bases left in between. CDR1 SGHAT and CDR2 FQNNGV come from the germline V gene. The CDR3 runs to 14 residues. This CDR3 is CASSLEVGGYEQYF. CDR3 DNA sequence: TGTGCCAGCAGCCTCGAGGTGGGGGGCTACGAGCAGTACTTC.

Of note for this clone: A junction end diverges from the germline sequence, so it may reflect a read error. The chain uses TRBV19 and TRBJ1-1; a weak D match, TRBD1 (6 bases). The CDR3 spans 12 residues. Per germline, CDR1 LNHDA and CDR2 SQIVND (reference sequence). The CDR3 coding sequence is TGTGCCAGTAGTATGGGGACAACTGTAGCTTTCTTT. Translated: CASSMGTTVAFF. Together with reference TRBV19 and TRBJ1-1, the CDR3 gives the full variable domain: DGGITQSPKYLFRKEGQNVTLSCEQNLNHDAMYWYRQDPGQGLRLIYYSQIVNDFQKGDIAEGYSVSREKKESFPLTVTSAQKNPTAFYLCASSMGTTVAFFGQGTRLTVV.

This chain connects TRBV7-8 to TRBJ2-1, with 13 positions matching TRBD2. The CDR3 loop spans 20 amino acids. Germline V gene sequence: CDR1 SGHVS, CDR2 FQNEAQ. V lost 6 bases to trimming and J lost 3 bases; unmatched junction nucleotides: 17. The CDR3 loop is CASSLGFGLAGVAVYNEQFF. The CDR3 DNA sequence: TGTGCCAGCAGTCTAGGGTTTGGACTAGCGGGAGTGGCCGTCTACAATGAGCAGTTCTTC.

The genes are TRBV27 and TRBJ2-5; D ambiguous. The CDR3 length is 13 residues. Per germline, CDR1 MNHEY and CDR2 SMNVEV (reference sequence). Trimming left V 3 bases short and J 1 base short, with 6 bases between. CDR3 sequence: CASSFGSQETQYF. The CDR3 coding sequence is TGTGCCAGCAGTTTTGGCAGCCAAGAGACCCAGTACTTC.

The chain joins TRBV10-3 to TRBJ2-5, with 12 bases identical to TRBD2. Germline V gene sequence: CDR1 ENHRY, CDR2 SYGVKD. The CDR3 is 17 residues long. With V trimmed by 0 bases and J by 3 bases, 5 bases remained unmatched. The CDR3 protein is CAISESFGLAGKETQYF. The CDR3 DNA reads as TGTGCCATCAGTGAGTCGTTCGGACTAGCGGGAAAAGAGACCCAGTACTTC.

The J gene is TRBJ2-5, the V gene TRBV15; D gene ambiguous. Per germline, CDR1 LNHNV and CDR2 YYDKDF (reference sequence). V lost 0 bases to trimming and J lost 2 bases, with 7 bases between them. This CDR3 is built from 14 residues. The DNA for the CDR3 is TGTGCCACCAGCAGAGAGCAGTTTCAAGAGACCCAGTACTTC. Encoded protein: CATSREQFQETQYF. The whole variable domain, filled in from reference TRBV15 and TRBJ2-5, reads DAMVIQNPRYQVTQFGKPVTLSCSQTLNHNVMYWYQQKSSQAPKLLFHYYDKDFNNEADTPDNFQSRRPNTSFCFLDIRSPGLGDTAMYLCATSREQFQETQYFGPGTRLLVL.

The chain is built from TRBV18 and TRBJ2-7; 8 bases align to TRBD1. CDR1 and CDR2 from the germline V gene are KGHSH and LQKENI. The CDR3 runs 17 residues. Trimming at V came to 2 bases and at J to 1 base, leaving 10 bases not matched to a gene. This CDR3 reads CASSPALQGDRSYEQYF. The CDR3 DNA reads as TGTGCCAGCTCACCAGCCTTGCAGGGGGACAGGTCCTACGAGCAGTACTTC.

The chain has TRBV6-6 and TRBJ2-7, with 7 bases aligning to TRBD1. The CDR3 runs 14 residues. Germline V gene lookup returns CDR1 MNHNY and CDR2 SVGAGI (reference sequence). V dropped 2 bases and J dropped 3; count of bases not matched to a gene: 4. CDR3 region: CASSYGAGGYEQYF. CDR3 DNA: TGTGCCAGCAGTTACGGTGCAGGGGGCTACGAGCAGTACTTC.

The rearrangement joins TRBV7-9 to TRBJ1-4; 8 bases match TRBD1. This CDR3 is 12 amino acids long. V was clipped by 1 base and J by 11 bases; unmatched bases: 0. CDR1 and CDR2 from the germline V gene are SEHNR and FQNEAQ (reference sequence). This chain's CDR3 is CASSLGTGKLFF. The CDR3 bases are TGTGCCAGCAGCTTAGGGACAGGGAAACTGTTTTTT. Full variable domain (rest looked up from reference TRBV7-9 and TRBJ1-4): DTGVSQNPRHKITKRGQNVTFRCDPISEHNRLYWYRQTLGQGPEFLTYFQNEAQLEKSRLLSDRFSAERPKGSFSTLEIQRTEQGDSAMYLCASSLGTGKLFFGSGTQLSVL.

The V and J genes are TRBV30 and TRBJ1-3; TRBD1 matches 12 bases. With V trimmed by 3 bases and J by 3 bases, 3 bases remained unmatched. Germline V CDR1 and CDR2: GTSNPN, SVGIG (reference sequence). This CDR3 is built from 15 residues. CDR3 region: CAWSRDRGHGNTIYF. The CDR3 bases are TGTGCCTGGAGCAGGGACAGGGGGCATGGAAACACCATATATTTT.

The CDR3 is CASSQGVMAGGFPHLAKNIQYF. The CDR3 coding sequence is TGCGCCAGCAGCCAAGGGGTAATGGCGGGAGGTTTCCCCCACCTAGCCAAAAACATTCAGTACTTC. The genes are TRBV4-1 and TRBJ2-4; 8 nucleotides align to TRBD2. The CDR3 is 22 amino acids. Trimming at V came to 1 base and at J to 0 bases, leaving 20 bases not matched to a gene. Looked up from germline, CDR1 is MGHRA and CDR2 is YSYEKL.

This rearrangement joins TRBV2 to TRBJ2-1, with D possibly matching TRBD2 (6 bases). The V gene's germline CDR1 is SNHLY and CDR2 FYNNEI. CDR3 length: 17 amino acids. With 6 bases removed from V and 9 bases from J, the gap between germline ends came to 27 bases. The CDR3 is CASRPIGGRPAIGEQFF. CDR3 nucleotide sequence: TGTGCCAGCAGACCAATCGGAGGGCGGCCAGCAATAGGTGAGCAGTTCTTC.